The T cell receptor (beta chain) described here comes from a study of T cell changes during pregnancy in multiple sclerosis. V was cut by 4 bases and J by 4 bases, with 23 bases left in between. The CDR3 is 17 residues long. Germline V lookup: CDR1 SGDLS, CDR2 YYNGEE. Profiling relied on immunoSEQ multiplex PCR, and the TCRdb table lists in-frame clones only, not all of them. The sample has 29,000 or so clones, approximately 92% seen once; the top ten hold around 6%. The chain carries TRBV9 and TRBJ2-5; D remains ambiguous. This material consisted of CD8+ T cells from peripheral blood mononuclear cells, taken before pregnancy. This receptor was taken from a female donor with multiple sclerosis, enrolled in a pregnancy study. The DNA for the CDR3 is TGTGCCAGCAGCCACCGCCTAAACGGAGCTAGACGAGAGACCCAGTACTTC. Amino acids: CASSHRLNGARRETQYF. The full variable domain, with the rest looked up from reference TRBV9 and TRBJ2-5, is DSGVTQTPKHLITATGQRVTLRCSPRSGDLSVYWYQQSLDQGLQFLIQYYNGEERAKGNILERFSAQQFPDLHSELNLSSLELGDSALYFCASSHRLNGARRETQYFGPGTRLLVL.